Sequencing of this T cell receptor (beta chain) was carried out in a study of T cell responses to AZD1222 COVID-19 vaccine. Details on this clone: The target antigen is unknown.

CDR3 length equals 14 residues. From germline, CDR1 is SGHRS and CDR2 YFSETQ. V was trimmed by 5 bases and J by 0 bases, leaving 9 bases between them. Sequencing was performed with immunoSEQ multiplex PCR; in TCRdb, only in-frame clones are kept and a portion is missing. This table has about 86,000 clones, about 90% appearing once. Whole-study results and caveats: Mostly white British, mostly female donors; authors suggested clonal diversity may be underestimated.

This rearrangement joins TRBV5-1 to TRBJ1-3; D not certain. The specimen comprised peripheral blood, sampled 28 days after the second AZD1222 dose. The receptor was isolated from an adult who received the AZD1222 COVID-19 vaccine. The chain's CDR3 is CASSSGSSGNTIYF. DNA of the CDR3: TGCGCCAGCAGTTCCGGGTCCTCTGGAAACACCATATATTTT.